Presented here are 16 T cell receptor beta chains from one specimen sequenced in a study of beta chain features in type 1 diabetes. Study-level points and caveats: In all four CD4+ subsets, TCRB CDR3 length was significantly, moderately reduced in type 1 diabetes.

No antigen is known for these receptors. All of the isolated RNA was reverse transcribed, so expressed TCRB transcripts were sequenced. Profiled with immunoSEQ multiplex PCR; TCRdb holds only in-frame clones, not every one. The sample shows under 250,000 clones, over 11% of them seen only once. The source material was naive CD4+ T cells from blood. These receptors were obtained from a young man with type 1 diabetes.

The chain links TRBV10-3 to TRBJ2-7; perhaps TRBD2 as D (6 bases). The ends were cut back, 3 bases at V and 4 bases at J, with 10 bases in the middle. The CDR3 covers 13 residues. In germline, CDR1 is ENHRY, CDR2 SYGVKD. As DNA, the CDR3 is TGTGCCATCAGTGAAAGGGGAGGTTACGAGCAGTACTTC. Protein sequence: CAISERGGYEQYF.

In this sample, this clone turned up a few times. The V call is TRBV29-1, the J call TRBJ2-7; 10 bases agree with TRBD1. The CDR3 covers 12 residues. V shed 7 bases, J shed 4 bases, and the junction held 4 bases outside the gene matches. CDR1 and CDR2 (germline): SQVTM, ANQGSEA. CDR3 sequence reads: CSGTGQGYEQYF. CDR3 bases: TGCAGCGGAACGGGACAGGGGTACGAGCAGTACTTC.

The CDR3 sequence: CASSLLAGATEQFF. The CDR3 nucleotides read TGTGCCAGCAGCTTACTAGCGGGAGCTACTGAGCAGTTCTTC. V and J are TRBV7-8 and TRBJ2-1, with TRBD2 matching over 10 bases. This CDR3 is built from 14 residues. Germline CDR1 reads SGHVS; CDR2 reads FQNEAQ. V lost 2 bases, J lost 9 bases, and 4 bases stayed unmatched.

The CDR3 protein is CASSQGGQRYGYTF. CDR3 in DNA: TGTGCCAGCAGCCAAGGGGGACAACGCTATGGCTACACCTTC. The rearrangement joins TRBV14 to TRBJ1-2; a possible D gene is TRBD1 (6 bases). Germline lookup yields CDR1 SGHDN and CDR2 FVKESK. The CDR3 length is 14 residues. The V gene lost 1 base and the J gene lost 4 bases, with 10 bases spanning the gap. Variable domain in full (rest from reference TRBV14 and TRBJ1-2): EAGVTQFPSHSVIEKGQTVTLRCDPISGHDNLYWYRRVMGKEIKFLLHFVKESKQDESGMPNNRFLAERTGGTYSTLKVQPAELEDSGVYFCASSQGGQRYGYTFGSGTRLTVV.

This chain uses TRBV6-5 with TRBJ2-3, with a weak D call TRBD1 (6 bases). V was shortened by 5 bases and J by 0 bases, with 9 bases between the two germline ends. This CDR3 comprises 14 residues. From germline, CDR1 is MNHEY and CDR2 SVGAGI. The CDR3 DNA is TGTGCCAGCAGTCAGGACAGAAGCACAGATACGCAGTATTTT. As protein: CASSQDRSTDTQYF.

The chain couples TRBV7-6 to TRBJ2-1; perhaps TRBD1 as D (6 bases). The CDR3 length is 16 residues. The V gene's germline CDR1 is SGHVS and CDR2 FNYEAQ. V was trimmed by 1 base and J by 10 bases, leaving 20 bases between them. The CDR3 reads CASSLVRDKGRGEQFF. The DNA of the CDR3 is TGTGCCAGCAGCTTAGTTCGGGACAAGGGCCGCGGGGAGCAGTTCTTC.

This clone appeared a few times. The rearrangement links TRBV2 to TRBJ2-7; TRBD1 might be the D (6 bases). The CDR3 is made up of 13 amino acids. The V end was cut by 7 bases, the J end by 1 base, with 11 bases between. CDR1 and CDR2 from the germline V gene are SNHLY and FYNNEI. The CDR3: CASIDRFSYEQYF. The DNA for the CDR3 is TGTGCCAGCATCGACAGGTTTTCCTACGAGCAGTACTTC. Looking up the rest from reference TRBV2 and TRBJ2-7 gives the full variable domain: EPEVTQTPSHQVTQMGQEVILRCVPISNHLYFYWYRQILGQKVEFLVSFYNNEISEKSEIFDDQFSVERPDGSNFTLKIRSTKLEDSAMYFCASIDRFSYEQYFGPGTRLTVT.

The chain joins TRBV5-1 to TRBJ1-2, with a weak D call TRBD1 (6 bases). Germline V gene sequence: CDR1 SGHRS, CDR2 YFSETQ. CDR3 length equals 13 residues. Trimming shortened V by 4 bases and J by 6 bases, and 13 bases separated the two germline ends. The CDR3 DNA is TGCGCCAGCAGCACCGAGACAGGACATGGCTACACCTTC. This translates into CASSTETGHGYTF.

This clone was observed a few times. The chain is built from TRBV9 and TRBJ2-1; D might be TRBD1 (6 bases). With 3 bases removed from V and 7 bases from J, the gap between germline ends came to 20 bases. The germline CDR1 and CDR2 sequences are SGDLS and YYNGEE. The CDR3 runs 16 residues. The CDR3 region is CASSEGLAQGRNEQFF. Here the CDR3 DNA reads TGTGCCAGCAGCGAGGGTTTGGCCCAGGGGAGAAATGAGCAGTTCTTC.

The chain couples TRBV5-1 to TRBJ2-7; perhaps TRBD1 as D (5 bases). Germline-derived CDR1 and CDR2 are SGHRS and YFSETQ. CDR3 size: 13 residues. Between the trimmed V and J ends, which lost 2 bases and 2 bases, there was a span of 8 bases. CDR3 coding DNA: TGCGCCAGCAGCTTCGAAGGGGCCTACGAGCAGTACTTC. This translates into CASSFEGAYEQYF.

In its sample, this clone was seen a few times. The chain recombines TRBV6-1 with TRBJ2-2, with D perhaps matching TRBD2 (6 bases). V was clipped by 8 bases and J by 7 bases, with 14 bases between them. Germline V CDR1 and CDR2: MNHNS, SASEGT. This CDR3 is 13 amino acids long. CDR3 residues: CASGLPGSGELFF. DNA for the CDR3: TGTGCCAGCGGACTACCAGGGAGCGGGGAGCTGTTTTTT.

The rearrangement links TRBV15 to TRBJ2-4; no reliable D call. The CDR3 extends over 15 amino acids. Between the trimmed V and J ends, which lost 0 bases and 7 bases, there was a span of 13 bases. Germline CDR1 is LNHNV and CDR2 is YYDKDF (reference sequence). CDR3 amino acids: CATSRDIAGGNIQYF. The CDR3 nucleotides are TGTGCCACCAGCAGAGATATCGCAGGTGGGAACATTCAGTACTTC.

This chain links TRBV29-1 with TRBJ1-2, with TRBD1 as a possible D gene (5 bases). The V end was cut by 7 bases, the J end by 0 bases, with 15 bases between. The CDR3 is 14 residues long. Per germline, CDR1 SQVTM and CDR2 ANQGSEA. The CDR3 is CSALTGRANYGYTF. CDR3 bases: TGCAGCGCTCTCACAGGAAGAGCTAACTATGGCTACACCTTC. The whole variable domain, remainder taken from reference TRBV29-1 and TRBJ1-2, is SAVISQKPSRDICQRGTSLTIQCQVDSQVTMMFWYRQQPGQSLTLIATANQGSEATYESGFVIDKFPISRPNLTFSTLTVSNMSPEDSSIYLCSALTGRANYGYTFGSGTRLTVV.

The chain combines TRBV5-1 with TRBJ2-2, with 10 bases lining up with TRBD1. The V gene end was trimmed by 7 bases and the J gene end by 4 bases; junction bases not matched to a gene: 1. Germline V lookup: CDR1 SGHRS, CDR2 YFSETQ. The CDR3 is made up of 13 amino acids. In nucleotides, the CDR3 is TGCGCCAGCGACAGGGGGCTCACCGGGGAGCTGTTTTTT. This codes for CASDRGLTGELFF.

This chain connects TRBV9 to TRBJ2-3; D is unclear. V was pared by 4 bases and J by 4 bases, with 10 bases between. The CDR3 has 13 amino acids. From germline, CDR1 is SGDLS and CDR2 YYNGEE. In nucleotides, the CDR3 is TGTGCCAGCAGCCCCGGGTGGGCAGATACGCAGTATTTT. It codes for CASSPGWADTQYF.

The chain is built from TRBV10-3 and TRBJ1-4, with D unclear. The ends were cut back, 3 bases at V and 8 bases at J, with 10 bases in the middle. This CDR3 region has 13 residues. Per germline, CDR1 ENHRY and CDR2 SYGVKD. CDR3 sequence reads: CAISETLEEKLFF. CDR3 in DNA: TGTGCCATCAGTGAAACACTGGAGGAAAAACTGTTTTTT.